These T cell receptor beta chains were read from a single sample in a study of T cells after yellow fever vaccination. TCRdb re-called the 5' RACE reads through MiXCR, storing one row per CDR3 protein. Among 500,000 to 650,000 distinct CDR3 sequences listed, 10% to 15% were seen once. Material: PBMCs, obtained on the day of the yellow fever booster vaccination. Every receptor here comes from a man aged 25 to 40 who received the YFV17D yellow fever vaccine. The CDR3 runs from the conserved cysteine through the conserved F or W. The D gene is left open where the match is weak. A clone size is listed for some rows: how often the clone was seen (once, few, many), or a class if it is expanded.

CDR3aa: CSGENTEAFF
CDR3nt: TGCAGCGGGGAAAACACTGAAGCTTTCTTT
d_gene: -
abundance: -
j_gene: TRBJ1-1
v_gene: TRBV29-1

CDR3aa: CASSAENQETQYF
CDR3nt: TGCGCCAGCAGCGCTGAGAACCAAGAGACCCAGTACTTC
d_gene: -
abundance: -
j_gene: TRBJ2-5
v_gene: TRBV5-1

CDR3aa: CASSSYRGTRVTDTQYF
CDR3nt: TGTGCCAGCAGTTCCTACCGGGGGACTCGCGTCACAGATACGCAGTATTTT
d_gene: -
abundance: -
j_gene: TRBJ2-3
v_gene: TRBV27

CDR3aa: CASSLTGGNTEAFF
CDR3nt: TGTGCCAGCAGCCTGACAGGGGGTAACACTGAAGCTTTCTTT
d_gene: TRBD1
abundance: many
j_gene: TRBJ1-1
v_gene: TRBV5-5

CDR3aa: CASSLPSGGNTEAFF
CDR3nt: TGTGCCAGCAGTTTACCATCGGGGGGGAACACTGAAGCTTTCTTT
d_gene: -
abundance: -
j_gene: TRBJ1-1
v_gene: TRBV28

CDR3aa: CASSQQMITDTQYF
CDR3nt: TGTGCCAGCAGCCAGCAGATGATCACAGATACGCAGTATTTT
d_gene: -
abundance: -
j_gene: TRBJ2-3
v_gene: TRBV3-1

CDR3aa: CASSLTAQGLHSGNTIYF
CDR3nt: TGTGCCAGCAGCTTAACGGCACAGGGGTTACACTCTGGAAACACCATATATTTT
d_gene: TRBD1
abundance: few
j_gene: TRBJ1-3
v_gene: TRBV7-6

CDR3aa: CASSQSKGSGARQPQHF
CDR3nt: TGCGCCAGCAGTCAATCGAAGGGATCAGGGGCAAGACAGCCCCAGCATTTT
d_gene: -
abundance: -
j_gene: TRBJ1-5
v_gene: TRBV23-1

CDR3aa: CATQRGRYQETQYF
CDR3nt: TGTGCCACTCAGCGGGGACGGTACCAAGAGACCCAGTACTTC
d_gene: TRBD2
abundance: -
j_gene: TRBJ2-5
v_gene: TRBV19

CDR3aa: CASSAGGSTDTQYF
CDR3nt: TGTGCCAGTAGTGCGGGAGGCTCCACAGATACGCAGTATTTT
d_gene: TRBD2
abundance: few
j_gene: TRBJ2-3
v_gene: TRBV19

CDR3aa: CSAMFSGHLYEQYF
CDR3nt: TGCAGTGCTATGTTCTCGGGACACCTCTACGAGCAGTACTTC
d_gene: -
abundance: few
j_gene: TRBJ2-7
v_gene: TRBV20-1

CDR3aa: CSVSGLAGLGSYNEQFF
CDR3nt: TGCAGCGTCTCGGGACTAGCGGGATTAGGCTCCTACAATGAGCAGTTCTTC
d_gene: TRBD2
abundance: few
j_gene: TRBJ2-1
v_gene: TRBV29-1

CDR3aa: CASSTDRDTSYEQYF
CDR3nt: TGTGCCAGCTCAACGGACAGGGATACGTCCTACGAGCAGTACTTC
d_gene: TRBD1
abundance: few
j_gene: TRBJ2-7
v_gene: TRBV18

CDR3aa: CSVEVGGRLTEAFF
CDR3nt: TGCAGCGTTGAGGTCGGCGGGCGGCTCACTGAAGCTTTCTTT
d_gene: -
abundance: -
j_gene: TRBJ1-1
v_gene: TRBV29-1